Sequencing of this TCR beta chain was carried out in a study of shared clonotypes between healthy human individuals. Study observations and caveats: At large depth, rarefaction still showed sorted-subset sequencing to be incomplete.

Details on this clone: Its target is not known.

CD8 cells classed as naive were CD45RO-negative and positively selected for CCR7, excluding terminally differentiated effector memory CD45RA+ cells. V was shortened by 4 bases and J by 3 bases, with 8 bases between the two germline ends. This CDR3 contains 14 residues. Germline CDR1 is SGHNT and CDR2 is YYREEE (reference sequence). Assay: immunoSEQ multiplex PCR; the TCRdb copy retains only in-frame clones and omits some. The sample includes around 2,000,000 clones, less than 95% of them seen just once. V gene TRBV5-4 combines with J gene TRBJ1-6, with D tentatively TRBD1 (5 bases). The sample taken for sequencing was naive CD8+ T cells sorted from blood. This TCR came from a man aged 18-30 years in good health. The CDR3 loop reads CASSRDSYNSPLHF. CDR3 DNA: TGTGCCAGCAGCCGCGACAGCTATAATTCACCCCTCCACTTT.